This T cell receptor beta chain was identified during a study of control samples from healthy donors and cancer patients. Germline assignment: CDR1 SGHDN and CDR2 FVKESK. Trimming cost V 1 base and J 0 bases, with 10 bases left between them. The CDR3 is 17 amino acids. This clone was seen a handful of times. Produced via immunoSEQ multiplex PCR; TCRdb's table is partial and in-frame only. The table records 390,000 or so clones, around nine tenths of them present only once. This clonotype was sampled from a man aged 35-49 years with head and neck cancer. This chain links TRBV14 with TRBJ2-6; D remains unclear. Sequenced input: PBMCs. The CDR3 sequence is CASSQGLPSSGANVLTF. CDR3 nucleotide sequence: TGTGCCAGCAGCCAAGGCCTCCCCAGCTCTGGGGCCAACGTCCTGACTTTC.